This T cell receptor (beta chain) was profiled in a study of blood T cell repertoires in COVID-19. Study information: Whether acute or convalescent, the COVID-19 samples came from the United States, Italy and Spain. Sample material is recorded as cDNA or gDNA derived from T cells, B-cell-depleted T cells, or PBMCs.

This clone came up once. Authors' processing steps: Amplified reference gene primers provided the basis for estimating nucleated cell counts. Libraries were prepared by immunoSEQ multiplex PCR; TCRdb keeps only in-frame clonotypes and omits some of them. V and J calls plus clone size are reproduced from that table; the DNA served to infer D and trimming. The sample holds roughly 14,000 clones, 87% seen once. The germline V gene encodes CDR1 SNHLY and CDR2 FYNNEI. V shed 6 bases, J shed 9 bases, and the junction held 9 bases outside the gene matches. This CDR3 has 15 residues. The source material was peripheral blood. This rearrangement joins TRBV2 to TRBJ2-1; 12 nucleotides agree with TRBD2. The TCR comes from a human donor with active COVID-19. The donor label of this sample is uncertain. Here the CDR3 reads CASRFLAGGPSEQFF. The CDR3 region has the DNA TGTGCCAGCAGATTCCTAGCGGGGGGGCCGAGTGAGCAGTTCTTC.